This section outlines one TCR beta chain sequence together with its context. The data were obtained in a study of blood T cells in healthy people across ages. Study-level background: Through template switching, about one barcoded beta molecule was captured per two T cells, as measured in model experiments.

Primed by a sample-barcoded 5' primer and a J-beta primer mix, a second PCR proceeded for 7 to 11 cycles. A template-switch adaptor containing 12 random nucleotides labeled each cDNA molecule. One entry per CDR3 protein results from TCRdb running MiXCR on the 5' RACE reads. Of some 1.5 million distinct CDR3 sequences in the sample, about 30% were seen once. Unmatched junction bases numbered 3, after V lost 3 bases and J lost 6 bases. This CDR3 region has 14 residues. Germline values: CDR1 DFQATT, CDR2 SNEGSKA (reference sequence). The rearrangement joins TRBV20-1 to TRBJ1-6, with 9 bases that match TRBD1. Sequenced: blood. The TCR sequence derives from a woman aged 30 to 39 in good health. CDR3 sequence (DNA): TGCAGTGCTAGCGGGACAGGGACTAATTCACCCCTCCACTTT. Amino acid sequence: CSASGTGTNSPLHF.